This T cell receptor (beta chain) was profiled in a study of vaccination and CD4 T cells after COVID-19. Unmatched junction bases numbered 10, after V lost 7 bases and J lost 7 bases. The V gene's germline CDR1 is SQVTM and CDR2 ANQGSEA. The CDR3 contains 13 residues. Of note for this clonotype: Its antigen remains unknown.

Stated time point: late sampling 161 to 241 days after vaccination in three convalescent patients. Treatment: roughly 11-day PBMC culture with coronavirus spike peptide pools or control peptides (ViraFEST assay). Oncomine TCR Beta short-read sequencing was applied to DNA from cultured CD4+ T cells. TCRdb re-analysed the PCR reads in MiXCR, keeping a single row per CDR3 protein. Here the sample spans 20,000 to 25,000 distinct CDR3 sequences, 46% being singletons. Sequencing used CD4+ T cells from blood, cultured in vitro, obtained about 7 months after SARS-CoV-2 vaccination. This rearrangement joins TRBV29-1 to TRBJ2-7, with TRBD2 identical over 10 bases. The receptor's source is a human donor who had recovered from COVID-19. In nucleotides, the CDR3 is TGCAGCGCTCTAGCGGGAGTTCTCTCGGAGCAGTACTTC. Its protein product is CSALAGVLSEQYF.